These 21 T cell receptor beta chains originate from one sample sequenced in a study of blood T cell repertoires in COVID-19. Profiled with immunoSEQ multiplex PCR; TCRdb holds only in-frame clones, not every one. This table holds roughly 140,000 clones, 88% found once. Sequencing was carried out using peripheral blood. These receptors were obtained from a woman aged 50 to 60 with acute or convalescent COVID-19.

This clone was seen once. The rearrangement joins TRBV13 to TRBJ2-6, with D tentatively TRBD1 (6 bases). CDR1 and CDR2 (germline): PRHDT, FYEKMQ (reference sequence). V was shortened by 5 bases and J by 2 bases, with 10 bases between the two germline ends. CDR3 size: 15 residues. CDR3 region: CASSTRQAGANVLTF. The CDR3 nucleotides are TGTGCCAGCAGCACACGACAGGCTGGGGCCAACGTCCTGACTTTC.

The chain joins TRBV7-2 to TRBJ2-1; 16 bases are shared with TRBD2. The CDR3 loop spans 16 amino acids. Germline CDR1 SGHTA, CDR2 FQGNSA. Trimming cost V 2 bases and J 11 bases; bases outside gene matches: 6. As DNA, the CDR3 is TGTGCCAGCAGCTTAATAGGGACTAGCGGGGGGGAACAGCAGTTCTTC. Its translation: CASSLIGTSGGEQQFF. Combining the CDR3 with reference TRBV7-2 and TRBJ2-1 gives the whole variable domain GAGVSQSPSNKVTEKGKDVELRCDPISGHTALYWYRQSLGQGLEFLIYFQGNSAPDKSGLPSDRFSAERTGGSVSTLTIQRTQQEDSAVYLCASSLIGTSGGEQQFFGPGTRLTVL.

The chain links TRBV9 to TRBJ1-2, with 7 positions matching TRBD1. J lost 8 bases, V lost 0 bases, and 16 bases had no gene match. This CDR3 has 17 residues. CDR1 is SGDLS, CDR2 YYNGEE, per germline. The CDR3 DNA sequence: TGTGCCAGCAGCGTAGAGGCCCCGCCAGGGGGGAGAGTAGGCTACACCTTC. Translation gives CASSVEAPPGGRVGYTF.

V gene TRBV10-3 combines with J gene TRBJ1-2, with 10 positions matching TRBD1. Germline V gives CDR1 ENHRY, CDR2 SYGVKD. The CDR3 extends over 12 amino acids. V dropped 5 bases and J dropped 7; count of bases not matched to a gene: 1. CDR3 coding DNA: TGTGCCATCAGTCGGACAGGGGGTGGCTACACCTTC. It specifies CAISRTGGGYTF.

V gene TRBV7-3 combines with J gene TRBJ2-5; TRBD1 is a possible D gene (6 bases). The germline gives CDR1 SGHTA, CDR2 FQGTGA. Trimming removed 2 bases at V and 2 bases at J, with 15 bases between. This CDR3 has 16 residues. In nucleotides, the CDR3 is TGTGCCAGCAGCTTATTCCCGGACAGAGTTCAAGAGACCCAGTACTTC. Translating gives CASSLFPDRVQETQYF.

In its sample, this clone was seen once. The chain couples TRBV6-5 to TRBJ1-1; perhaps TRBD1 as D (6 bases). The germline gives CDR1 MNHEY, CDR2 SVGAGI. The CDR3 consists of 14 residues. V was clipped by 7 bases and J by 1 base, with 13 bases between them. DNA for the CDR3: TGTGCCAGCACCTCAGGGACATCGAACACTGAAGCTTTCTTT. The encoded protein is CASTSGTSNTEAFF.

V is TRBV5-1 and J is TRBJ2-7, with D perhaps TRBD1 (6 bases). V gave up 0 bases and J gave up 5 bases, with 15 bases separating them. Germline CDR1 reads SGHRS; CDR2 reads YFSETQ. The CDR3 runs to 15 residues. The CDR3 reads CASSLAVTGADEQYF. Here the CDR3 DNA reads TGCGCCAGCAGCTTGGCGGTGACAGGAGCCGACGAGCAGTACTTC.

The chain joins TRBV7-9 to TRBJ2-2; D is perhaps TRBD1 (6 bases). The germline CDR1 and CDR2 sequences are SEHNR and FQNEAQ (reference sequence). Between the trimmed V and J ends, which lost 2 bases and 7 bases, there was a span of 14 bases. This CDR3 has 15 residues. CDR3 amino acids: CASSLSRQERGELFF. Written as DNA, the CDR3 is TGTGCCAGCAGCTTAAGTCGACAGGAGCGCGGGGAGCTGTTTTTT.

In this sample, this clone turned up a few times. The CDR3 sequence is CAWSGLSGNTIYF. Here the CDR3 DNA reads TGTGCCTGGTCCGGTCTCTCTGGAAACACCATATATTTT. The J gene is TRBJ1-3, the V gene TRBV30; no firm D call. Between the trimmed V and J ends, which lost 5 bases and 0 bases, there was a span of 8 bases. CDR3 length equals 13 residues. Germline V CDR1 and CDR2: GTSNPN, SVGIG (reference sequence).

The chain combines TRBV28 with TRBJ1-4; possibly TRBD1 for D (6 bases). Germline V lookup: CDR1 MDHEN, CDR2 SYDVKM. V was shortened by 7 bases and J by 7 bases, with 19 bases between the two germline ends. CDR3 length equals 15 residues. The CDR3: CASTSLGGAAEKLFF. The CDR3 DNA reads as TGTGCCAGCACCTCTCTGGGGGGGGCGGCTGAAAAACTGTTTTTT. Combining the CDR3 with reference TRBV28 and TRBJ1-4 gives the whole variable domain DVKVTQSSRYLVKRTGEKVFLECVQDMDHENMFWYRQDPGLGLRLIYFSYDVKMKEKGDIPEGYSVSREKKERFSLILESASTNQTSMYLCASTSLGGAAEKLFFGSGTQLSVL.

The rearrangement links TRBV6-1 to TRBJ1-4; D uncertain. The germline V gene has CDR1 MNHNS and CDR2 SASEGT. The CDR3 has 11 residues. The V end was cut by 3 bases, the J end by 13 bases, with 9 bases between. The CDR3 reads CASSDQSRLFF. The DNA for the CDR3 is TGTGCCAGCAGTGATCAAAGTAGACTGTTTTTT.

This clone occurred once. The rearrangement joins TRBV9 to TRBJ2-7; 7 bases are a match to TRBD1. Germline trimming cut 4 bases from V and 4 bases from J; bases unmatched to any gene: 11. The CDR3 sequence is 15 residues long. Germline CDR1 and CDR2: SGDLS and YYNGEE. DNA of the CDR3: TGTGCCAGCAGCCCGTATACCGACAGGGTTTACGAGCAGTACTTC. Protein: CASSPYTDRVYEQYF.

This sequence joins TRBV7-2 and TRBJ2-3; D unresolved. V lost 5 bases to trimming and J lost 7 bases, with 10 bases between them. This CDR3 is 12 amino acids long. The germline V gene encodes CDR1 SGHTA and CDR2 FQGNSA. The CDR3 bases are TGTGCCAGCAGCCAACGGTTGAATACGCAGTATTTT. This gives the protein CASSQRLNTQYF.

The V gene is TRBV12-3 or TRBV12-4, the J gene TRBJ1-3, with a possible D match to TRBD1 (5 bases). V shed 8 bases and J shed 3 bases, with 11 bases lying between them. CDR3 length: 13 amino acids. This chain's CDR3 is CASDQGGGNTIYF. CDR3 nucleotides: TGTGCCAGCGACCAGGGAGGTGGAAACACCATATATTTT.

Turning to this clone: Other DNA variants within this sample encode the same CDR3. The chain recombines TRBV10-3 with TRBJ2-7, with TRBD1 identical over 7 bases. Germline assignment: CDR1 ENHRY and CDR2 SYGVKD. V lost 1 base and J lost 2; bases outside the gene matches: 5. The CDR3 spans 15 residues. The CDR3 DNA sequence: TGTGCCATCAGTGAGTATCGGGACAGCCCCTACGAGCAGTACTTC. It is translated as CAISEYRDSPYEQYF.

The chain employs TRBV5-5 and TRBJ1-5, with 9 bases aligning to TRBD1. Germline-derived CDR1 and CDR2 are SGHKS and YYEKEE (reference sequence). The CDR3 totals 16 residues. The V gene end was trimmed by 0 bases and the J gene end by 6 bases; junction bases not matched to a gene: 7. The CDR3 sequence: CASSLADRGVSQPQHF. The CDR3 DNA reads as TGTGCCAGCAGCTTGGCGGACAGGGGAGTGAGTCAGCCCCAGCATTTT.

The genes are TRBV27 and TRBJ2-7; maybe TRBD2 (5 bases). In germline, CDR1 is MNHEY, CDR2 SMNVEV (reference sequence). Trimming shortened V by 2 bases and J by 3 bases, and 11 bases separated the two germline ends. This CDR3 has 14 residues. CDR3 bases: TGTGCCAGCAGTTTAGGAGCGGCCGTCTACGAGCAGTACTTC. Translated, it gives CASSLGAAVYEQYF.

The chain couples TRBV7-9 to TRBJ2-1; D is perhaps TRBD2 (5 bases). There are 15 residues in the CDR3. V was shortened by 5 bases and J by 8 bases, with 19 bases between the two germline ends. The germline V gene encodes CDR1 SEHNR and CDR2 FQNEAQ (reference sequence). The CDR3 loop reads CASSPETNARDEQFF. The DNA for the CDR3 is TGTGCCAGCAGCCCAGAGACTAACGCCCGGGATGAGCAGTTCTTC.

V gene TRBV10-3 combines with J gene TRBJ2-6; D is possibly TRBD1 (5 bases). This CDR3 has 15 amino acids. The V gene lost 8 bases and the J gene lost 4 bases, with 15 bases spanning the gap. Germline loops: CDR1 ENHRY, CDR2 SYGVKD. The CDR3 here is CAIGRQYLGANVLTF. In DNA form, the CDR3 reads TGTGCCATCGGAAGACAGTACCTCGGGGCCAACGTCCTGACTTTC.

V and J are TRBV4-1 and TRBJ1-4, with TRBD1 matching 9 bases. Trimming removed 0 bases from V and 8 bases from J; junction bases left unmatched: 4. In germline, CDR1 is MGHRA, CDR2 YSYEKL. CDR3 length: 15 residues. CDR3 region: CASSQEGQGMEKLFF. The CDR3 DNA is TGCGCCAGCAGCCAAGAAGGACAGGGGATGGAAAAACTGTTTTTT.

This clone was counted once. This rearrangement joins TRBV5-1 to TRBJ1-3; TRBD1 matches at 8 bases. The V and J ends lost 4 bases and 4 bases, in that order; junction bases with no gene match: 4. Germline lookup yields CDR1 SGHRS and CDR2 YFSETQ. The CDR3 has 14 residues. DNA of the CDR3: TGCGCCAGCAGCGAGGGGACAGGCGGAAACACCATATATTTT. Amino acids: CASSEGTGGNTIYF.